Listed here is a single T cell receptor (beta chain). This clonotype was detected only a few times. No cognate antigen has been identified for it. No base quality values were provided; no much bigger clone lies one nucleotide off. Receptor libraries were prepared by UMI-ligation and nested PCR. An equimolar mix of two oligonucleotides covering both TRBC1 and TRBC2 was used as the beta constant-region primer. A single-stranded oligonucleotide bearing the SP2 primer plus a 12-nucleotide UMI was ligated onto the 3' end of the cDNA by T4 RNA ligase 1. The ligated cDNA went through four rounds of PCR with nested alpha and beta constant-region primers together with the SP2 primer. The ligation reaction was incubated at 16°C for roughly 19-24 hours. PCR2 was usually performed as a SYBR Green qPCR and halted at a preset threshold so that over-amplification would not occur. Agencourt AMPure XP magnetic beads were used for all purifications after the first. Libraries were quantified by Qubit and checked on a TapeStation, with a main peak expected near 650 bp. Pooled libraries were sequenced on an Illumina MiSeq using v2 2x251 paired-end kits, and typically about 0.95-2.1 million reads were obtained per sample. Libraries were pooled at approximately 3.6 nM per sample, and about 4.5-7% PhiX was added to improve cluster recognition. The source study handled its data this way. V and J genes were assigned to Demultiplexor-processed FASTQ reads by Decombinator through tag matching, with a single base-pair mismatch being allowed. UMIs were used by Collapsinator to correct both sequencing errors and frequency errors arising from PCR heterogeneity. CDR3Translator translated TCRs and extracted CDR3s from the conserved cysteine to the FGXG phenylalanine, flagging non-productive sequences. Gini, Shannon entropy and inverse Simpson indices were computed after subsampling the repertoires to the same number of UMI-defined TCRs. Within the linear range, a power law was fitted by maximum likelihood to the distributions of clonotype abundance. On one naive CD8 sample, the pipeline and MIGEC gave similar UMI counts, unique TCR numbers and clonal distributions. The repertoires were searched for about 7,300 CMV-associated CDR3 sequences that had been compiled from VDJdb and a published dataset. In TCRdb, the public reads were trimmed at Q25 with fastp and aligned with MiXCR, with productive beta chains retained. CDR3 protein sequences are deduplicated, and each keeps its most common genes and DNA. TCRdb, not the authors, supplied the V and J calls. This sample gives tens of thousands of distinct CDR3 sequences in total; 5.5% to 8.5% of them show up just once. Clones ranked in the top ten supply 1.6% of the sample.

From the second PCR step onward, the TCR alpha chain libraries and the TCR beta chain libraries were amplified separately. To determine each donor's CMV status, fresh PBMCs were stimulated overnight with CMV viral lysate, and IFNgamma production from CD4+ T cells was then assessed. CD4 T cells were positively selected with Miltenyi beads, followed by positive selection of CD8 T cells from the CD4-negative fraction. After staining for CD3, CD4, CD8, CD45RA, CD27 and a live/dead dye, cells were sorted on a BD Aria II into four subsets based on CD45RA and CD27. A few healthy volunteers provided blood, and each donor's sample was split into CD4 and CD8 T cells and then further divided into four differentiation subsets. Approximately 130 ml of peripheral blood was drawn per donor, and PBMC were isolated by Ficoll-Paque PLUS density-gradient centrifugation. Sorted cells were lysed in RLT buffer, after which RNA was extracted using a Qiagen RNeasy kit and stored at -80 degrees C.

The data are from a study of naive and memory T cell subsets (dated by TCRdb to 2017 to 2019). Notes on the research overall: An open-source, UMI-based TCR alpha and beta sequencing pipeline was applied to sorted naive and memory peripheral blood T cell subsets. IgG serology results and the functional CMV T cell responses were in complete agreement. RNA was DNase-treated and reverse transcribed with TCR constant-region primers, mostly using SuperScript III.

On the study overall, not on this receptor specifically: A clonotype was defined as a single alpha or beta chain sequence rather than as a paired alpha/beta receptor. In both CD4 and CD8 cells, going from naive through CM, EM and EMRA, the Gini index went up while Shannon and inverse Simpson diversity went down. TCR abundance followed a power law whose exponent differed between naive and memory subsets but was consistent across the three individuals. RNA-based TCR counts may be affected by expression changes linked to T cell activation and differentiation. The repertoire findings for the naive and memory subsets could not be validated against a ground truth because none was available. After error correction, over 90% of naive TCR sequences appeared only once, giving much steeper abundance distributions than memory subsets.

The CDR3 covers 14 residues, taking in both the cysteine and the phenylalanine. The only DNA kept is the CDR3, 42 bases in frame from the first base. CDR1 and CDR2 are drawn from the germline V gene: SNHLY, FYNNEI. The junction shows trimming of 6 bases on V and 0 bases on J, plus 8 bases between the germline ends. The receptor comes from a human donor in good health. The specimen was central memory CD4+ T cells from blood. The cell subset or site tag for this specimen amounts to: central memory, CD45RA- CD27+. This chain is built from TRBV2 and TRBJ2-2; tentative D gene TRBD2, with 6 bases matching. The DNA reads as follows: TGTGCCAGCAGGGGGACTTCGAACACCGGGGAGCTGTTTTTT. Its protein reads: CASRGTSNTGELFF.